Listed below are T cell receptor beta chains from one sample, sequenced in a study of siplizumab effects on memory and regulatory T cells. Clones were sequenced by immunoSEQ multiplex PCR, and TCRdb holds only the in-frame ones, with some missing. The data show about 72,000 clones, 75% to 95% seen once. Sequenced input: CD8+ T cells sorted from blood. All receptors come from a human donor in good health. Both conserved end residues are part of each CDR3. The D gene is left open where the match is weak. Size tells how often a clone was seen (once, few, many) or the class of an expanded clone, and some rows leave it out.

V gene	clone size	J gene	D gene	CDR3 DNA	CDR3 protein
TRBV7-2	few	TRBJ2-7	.	TGTGCCAGCAGCTTAGGGGGGGAGAACGAGCAGTACTTC	CASSLGGENEQYF
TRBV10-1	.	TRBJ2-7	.	TGCGCCAGCAGTAGCGGCTCCTACGAGCAGTACTTC	CASSSGSYEQYF
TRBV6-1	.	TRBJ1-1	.	TGTGCCAGCAGTGAAGGGCCCGGAGGTGACACTGAAGCTTTCTTT	CASSEGPGGDTEAFF
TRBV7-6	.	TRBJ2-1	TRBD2	TGTGCCAGCAGCTTAGCGTACGCGGGGGGCCGGGATGAGCAGTTCTTC	CASSLAYAGGRDEQFF
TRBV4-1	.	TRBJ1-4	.	.	CASSQVGRGILFF
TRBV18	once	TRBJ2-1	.	TGTGCCAGCACTACCGCGGGGGAGCAGTTCTTC	CASTTAGEQFF
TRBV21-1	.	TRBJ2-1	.	TGTGCCAGCAGCTTTGGAGGCCCAGCGGGGGGGACAATCTACAATGAGCAGTTCTTC	CASSFGGPAGGTIYNEQFF
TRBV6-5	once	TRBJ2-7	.	TGTGCCAGCAGTTACGGCAGCCCCTACGAGCAGTACTTC	CASSYGSPYEQYF
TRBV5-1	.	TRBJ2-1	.	TGCGCCAGCAGCCCCCCGGACTTTTACAATGAGCAGTTCTTC	CASSPPDFYNEQFF
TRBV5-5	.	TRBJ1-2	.	TGTGCCAGCAGCTTGTGGGAGGCTGACTATGGCTACACCTTC	CASSLWEADYGYTF
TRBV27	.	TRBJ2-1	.	TGTGCCAGCAGTTTTGGCGGGCCGAGCAATGAGCAGTTCTTC	CASSFGGPSNEQFF
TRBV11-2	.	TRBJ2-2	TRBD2	TGTGCCAGCAGCCCGTTTCCAGCGGGGGGGCCGGATACCGGGGAGCTGTTTTTT	CASSPFPAGGPDTGELFF
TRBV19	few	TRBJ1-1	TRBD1	TGTGCCAGTAAAACAGGGGGATTTCCTGAAGCTTTCTTT	CASKTGGFPEAFF
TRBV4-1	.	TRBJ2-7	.	TGCGCCAGCAGCCAAGCCGCTAGCCCCGAGGGCGAGCAGTACTTC	CASSQAASPEGEQYF
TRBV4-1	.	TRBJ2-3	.	TGCGCCAGCAGCCATCCAATCGAGACGGTAACTAGCACAGATACGCAGTATTTT	CASSHPIETVTSTDTQYF
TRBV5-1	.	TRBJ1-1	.	TGCGCCAGCAGCTTGGTTAGATGGATCCCCTTT	CASSLVRWIPF
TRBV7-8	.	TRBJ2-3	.	TGTGCCAGCAGCTGGGGGGCGTTAGGAGTTACGTCAGATACGCAGTATTTT	CASSWGALGVTSDTQYF
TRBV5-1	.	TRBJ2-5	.	TGCGCCAGCAGCTTGTTAAGCGGGCCTCAAGAGACCCAGTACTTC	CASSLLSGPQETQYF
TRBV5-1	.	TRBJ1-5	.	TGCGCCAGCAGCTTGGGGCAGCTCAATCAGCCCCAGCATTTT	CASSLGQLNQPQHF
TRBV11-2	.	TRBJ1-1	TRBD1	TGTGCCACCGCGGACAGGGGCTGGAACACTGAAGCTTTCTTT	CATADRGWNTEAFF
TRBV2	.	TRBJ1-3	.	TGTGCCAGCAGTGCACAGCACTCTGGAAACACCATATATTTT	CASSAQHSGNTIYF
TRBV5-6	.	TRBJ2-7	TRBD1	TGTGCCAGCAGCTTTCATGGGGGACAGGGTGAATCCTACGAGCAGTACTTC	CASSFHGGQGESYEQYF
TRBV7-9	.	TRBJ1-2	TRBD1	TGTGCCAGCAGCTCCCGGGACAGGGGCCCATATGGCTACACCTTC	CASSSRDRGPYGYTF
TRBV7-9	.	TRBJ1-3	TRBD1	TGTGCCAGCAGCACATGGGACAGGGACTCTGGAAACACCATATATTTT	CASSTWDRDSGNTIYF
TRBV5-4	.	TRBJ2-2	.	TGTGCCAGCAGCTTAGTCGACACCGGGGAGCTGTTTTTT	CASSLVDTGELFF
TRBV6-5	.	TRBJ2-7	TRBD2	TGTGCCAGCAGTCCCGTAGCGGGAGGGCGGGGCGAGCAGTACTTC	CASSPVAGGRGEQYF
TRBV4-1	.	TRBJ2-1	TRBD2	TGCGCCAGCAGCCAAGGCCCAGCGGGAGGCCAAGATGAGCAGTTCTTC	CASSQGPAGGQDEQFF
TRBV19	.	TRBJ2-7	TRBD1	TGTGCCAGTAGTATAGATGGGACAGTCTACGAGCAGTACTTC	CASSIDGTVYEQYF
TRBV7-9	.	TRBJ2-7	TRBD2	TGTGCCAGCAGCCCCGGGACTAGCATGTTTTCCGAGCAGTACTTC	CASSPGTSMFSEQYF